The T cell receptor (beta chain) described here comes from a study of a mutant IDH1 vaccine in newly diagnosed glioma. Remarks on this clone: Its antigen is as yet unknown.

The repertoire was sequenced with immunoSEQ multiplex PCR; TCRdb's copy has only in-frame clones and lacks some. Here the sample spans some 70,000 clones, roughly 84% being singletons. This CDR3 spans 14 amino acids. Trimming removed 7 bases at V and 3 bases at J, with 15 bases between. CDR1 SGHAT and CDR2 FQNNGV come from the germline V gene. Regarding time point: week 23, last vaccination. Every vaccination contained 300 ug of the mutant IDH1 20-mer peptide and was paired with topical imiquimod. The source of this sequence is a man between 18 and 35 years old with glioma. The sequencing here drew on PBMCs, taken from a glioma patient whose treatment included an IDH1 peptide vaccine. This rearrangement joins TRBV11-2 to TRBJ2-5; D tentatively reads TRBD1 or TRBD2 (5 bases each). The CDR3 region has the DNA TGTGCCAGCACTTCCCCGGGGCAGGAAGAGACCCAGTACTTC. It translates to CASTSPGQEETQYF.